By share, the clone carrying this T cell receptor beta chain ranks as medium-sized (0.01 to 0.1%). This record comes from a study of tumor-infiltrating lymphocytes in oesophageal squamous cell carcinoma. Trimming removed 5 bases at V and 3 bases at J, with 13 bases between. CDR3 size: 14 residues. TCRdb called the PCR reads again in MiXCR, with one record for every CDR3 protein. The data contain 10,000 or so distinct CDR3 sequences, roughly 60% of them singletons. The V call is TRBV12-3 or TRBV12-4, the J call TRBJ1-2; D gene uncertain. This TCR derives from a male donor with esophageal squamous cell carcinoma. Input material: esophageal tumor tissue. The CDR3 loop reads CASSPRRFHYGYTF. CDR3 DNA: TGTGCCAGCAGTCCCAGGAGGTTTCACTATGGCTACACCTTC.